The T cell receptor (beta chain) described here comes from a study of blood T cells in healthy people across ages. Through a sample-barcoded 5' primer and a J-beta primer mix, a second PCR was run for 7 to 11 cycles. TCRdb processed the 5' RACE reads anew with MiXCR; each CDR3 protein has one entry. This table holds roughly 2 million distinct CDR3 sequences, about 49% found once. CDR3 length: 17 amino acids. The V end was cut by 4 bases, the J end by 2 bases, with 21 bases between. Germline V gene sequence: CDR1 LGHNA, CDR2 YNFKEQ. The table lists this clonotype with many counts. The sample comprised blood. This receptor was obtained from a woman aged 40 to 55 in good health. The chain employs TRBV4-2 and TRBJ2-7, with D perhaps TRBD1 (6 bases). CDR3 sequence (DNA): TGTGCCAGCAGCCTCCGAAGCCAGGGGACGGACCCCTACGAGCAGTACTTC. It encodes CASSLRSQGTDPYEQYF.